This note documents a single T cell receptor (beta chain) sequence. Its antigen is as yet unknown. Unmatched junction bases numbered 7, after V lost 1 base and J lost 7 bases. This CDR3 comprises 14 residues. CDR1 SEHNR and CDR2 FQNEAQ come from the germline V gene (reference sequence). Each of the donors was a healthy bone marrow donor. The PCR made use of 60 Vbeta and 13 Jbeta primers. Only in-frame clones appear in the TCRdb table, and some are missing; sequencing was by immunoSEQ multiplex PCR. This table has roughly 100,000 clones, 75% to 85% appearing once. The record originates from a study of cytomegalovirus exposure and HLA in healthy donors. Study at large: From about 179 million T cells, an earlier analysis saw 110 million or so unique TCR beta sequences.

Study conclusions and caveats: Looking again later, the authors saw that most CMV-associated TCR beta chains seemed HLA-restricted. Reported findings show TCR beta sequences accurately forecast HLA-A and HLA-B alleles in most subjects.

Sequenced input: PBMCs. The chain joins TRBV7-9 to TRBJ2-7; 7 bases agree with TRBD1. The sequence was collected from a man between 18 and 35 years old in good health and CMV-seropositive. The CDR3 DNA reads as TGTGCCAGCAGCTTAGACGACAGGGTTAGTGAGCAGTACTTC. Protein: CASSLDDRVSEQYF.